This T cell receptor (beta chain) originates from a study of blood T cell repertoires in COVID-19. Method: immunoSEQ multiplex PCR; TCRdb's copy keeps in-frame clones and lacks some. The data show 330,000 or so clones, 75% to 90% seen once. The CDR3 runs to 13 residues. Germline CDR1 and CDR2: SNHLY and FYNNEI. Trimming removed 9 bases from V and 3 bases from J; junction bases left unmatched: 8. V usage is TRBV2 and J usage is TRBJ2-7; TRBD1 agrees at 7 bases. Sequences were obtained from PBMCs or T cells enriched from blood (not recorded which). This TCR was recovered from a man aged 25 to 40 who had recovered from COVID-19. The CDR3 protein is CARRRQGDYEQYF. CDR3 sequence (DNA): TGTGCCAGACGAAGACAGGGAGACTACGAGCAGTACTTC.